The rows below give T cell receptor beta chains drawn from one sample of a study of blood T cell repertoires in COVID-19. Using immunoSEQ multiplex PCR, the repertoire was profiled, and TCRdb retains in-frame clones only, with some absent. The sample lists around 380,000 clones, more than 65% occurring once. Sequences were obtained from peripheral blood. The receptors shown here come from a human donor with acute or convalescent COVID-19. The donor label of this sample is uncertain. The conserved cysteine and the conserved F or W are not part of the CDR3 here. A row's size may be missing; if present it is once, few, many or a size class.

j_call v_call clone_size cdr3_aa
TRBJ1-1 TRBV5-5 . ASSLGPFPDTEAF
TRBJ1-4 TRBV28 . ASRPSPGDYEKLF
TRBJ2-5 TRBV2 . ASSEDRFQETQY
TRBJ1-1 TRBV6-6 . ASSRGRDNTEAF
TRBJ1-5 TRBV18 . ASSRRQENQPQH
TRBJ1-5 TRBV2 . ASSEARGNQPQH
TRBJ1-3 TRBV3-1/TRBV3-2 . ASSRKGSSGNTIY
TRBJ2-1 TRBV4-2 . ASSPTQSGLPPGEQF
TRBJ2-7 TRBV11-2 . ASSLDGQATYEQY
TRBJ2-5 TRBV30 . AYSAVFLETQY
TRBJ2-1 TRBV4-1 . ASSQQLAGGDNEQF
TRBJ1-5 TRBV5-1 few ASSLGGGGQPQH
TRBJ1-3 TRBV3-1/TRBV3-2 . ASSPRDSGNTIY
TRBJ1-2 TRBV2 . ASRLRDRGRLS
TRBJ2-1 TRBV9 once ASSVDDPGGPNNEQF
TRBJ1-5 TRBV21-1 many ASSNDGPGSRTQH
TRBJ2-7 TRBV6-6 . ASSTGRAGTYEQY
TRBJ1-1 TRBV18 . ASSAGGNTEAF
TRBJ1-2 TRBV4-1 . ASSEGHYGYT
TRBJ1-6 TRBV11-2 . ASSLGRNSPLH
TRBJ1-1 TRBV6-6 . ATDDPGNTEAF
TRBJ2-5 TRBV5-1 . ASSRLEGQGQETQY
TRBJ2-7 TRBV6-1 few ASSEGLADYYEQY
TRBJ1-5 TRBV19 . ASSVGTGGGQPQH
TRBJ1-1 TRBV7-9 . ASTSPNRAEAF
TRBJ2-1 TRBV11-2 . ASSSRIGTGNNEQF
TRBJ2-1 TRBV4-2 . ASSWGTGGNEQF
TRBJ1-1 TRBV15 . ATGQGARLGAF
TRBJ2-7 TRBV10-1 . ASTRTHRGLYEQY
TRBJ1-1 TRBV9 . ASSVDRGNTEAF
TRBJ2-2 TRBV5-1 . ASSRQGRNTGELF
TRBJ2-1 TRBV20-1 . SARDYSEQF
TRBJ2-1 TRBV11-2 . ASSLDPGTYNEQF
TRBJ1-5 TRBV6-1 . ASSEGSGHRQPQH
TRBJ2-3 TRBV5-1 . ASSLDGSRTDTQY
TRBJ1-4 TRBV28 . ASSLRGTARLKLF
TRBJ2-1 TRBV10-1 . ASSESTSTEQF
TRBJ2-7 TRBV6-1 . ASSESAGLSYEQY
TRBJ1-2 TRBV2 few ASSTGIGGGYT
TRBJ1-2 TRBV7-2 . ASSFLSPRGYT
TRBJ1-1 TRBV27 . ASKWGRASLEAF
TRBJ1-1 TRBV10-1 . ASRGTGRLSGTEAF
TRBJ2-7 TRBV7-9 . ASSLQGTLLEQY
TRBJ1-6 TRBV27 . ASSVKQGGNNSPLH
TRBJ1-2 TRBV5-6 once ASSLAGSAETYGYT
TRBJ1-2 TRBV12-3/TRBV12-4 . ASSKRYSGGGG
TRBJ1-6 TRBV19 . ASHRGLNSPLH
TRBJ1-1 TRBV7-8 once ASSPVGVAF
TRBJ2-1 TRBV5-5 . ASSLVPASGYNEQF